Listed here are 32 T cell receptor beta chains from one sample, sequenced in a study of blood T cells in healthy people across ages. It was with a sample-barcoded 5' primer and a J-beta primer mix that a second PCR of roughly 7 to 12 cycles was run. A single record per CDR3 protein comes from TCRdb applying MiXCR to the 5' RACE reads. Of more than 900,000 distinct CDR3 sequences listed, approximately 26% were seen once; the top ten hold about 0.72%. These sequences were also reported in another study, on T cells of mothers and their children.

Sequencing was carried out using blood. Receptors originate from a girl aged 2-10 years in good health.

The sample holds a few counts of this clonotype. The CDR3 reads CASSLEAGAGGNEQFF. The CDR3 bases are TGTGCCAGCAGCTTGGAGGCGGGGGCCGGCGGGAATGAGCAGTTCTTC. This rearrangement joins TRBV5-5 to TRBJ2-1, with TRBD2 as a possible D gene (7 bases). The germline CDR1 and CDR2 sequences are SGHKS and YYEKEE (reference sequence). With 0 bases removed from V and 7 bases from J, the gap between germline ends came to 17 bases. The CDR3 is made up of 16 amino acids.

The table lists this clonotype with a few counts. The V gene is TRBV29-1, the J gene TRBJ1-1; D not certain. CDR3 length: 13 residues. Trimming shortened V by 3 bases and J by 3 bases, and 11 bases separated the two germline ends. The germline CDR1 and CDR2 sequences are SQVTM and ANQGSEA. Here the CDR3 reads CSVDWGGYTEAFF. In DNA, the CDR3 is TGCAGCGTTGACTGGGGAGGGTACACTGAAGCTTTCTTT. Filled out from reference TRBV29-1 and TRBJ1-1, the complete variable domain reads SAVISQKPSRDICQRGTSLTIQCQVDSQVTMMFWYRQQPGQSLTLIATANQGSEATYESGFVIDKFPISRPNLTFSTLTVSNMSPEDSSIYLCSVDWGGYTEAFFGQGTRLTVV.

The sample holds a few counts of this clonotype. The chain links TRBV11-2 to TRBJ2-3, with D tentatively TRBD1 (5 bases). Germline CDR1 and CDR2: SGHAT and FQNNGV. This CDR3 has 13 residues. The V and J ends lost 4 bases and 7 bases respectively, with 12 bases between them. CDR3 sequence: CASSSRQQYTQYF. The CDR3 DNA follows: TGTGCCAGCAGCTCCCGACAGCAGTATACGCAGTATTTT.

CDR3 amino acids: CASSWGLADTQYF. CDR3 sequence (DNA): TGCGCCAGCAGCTGGGGACTCGCAGATACGCAGTATTTT. This sequence joins TRBV5-1 and TRBJ2-3, with D perhaps TRBD2 (6 bases). The CDR3 consists of 13 residues. Deletions cut 3 bases from V and 4 bases from J, with 9 bases between. Germline values: CDR1 SGHRS, CDR2 YFSETQ.

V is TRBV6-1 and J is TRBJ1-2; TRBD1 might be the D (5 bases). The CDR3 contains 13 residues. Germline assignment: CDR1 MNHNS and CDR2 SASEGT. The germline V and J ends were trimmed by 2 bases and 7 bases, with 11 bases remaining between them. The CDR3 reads CASSEMSGIGYTF. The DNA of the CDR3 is TGTGCCAGCAGTGAAATGTCAGGGATTGGCTACACCTTC.

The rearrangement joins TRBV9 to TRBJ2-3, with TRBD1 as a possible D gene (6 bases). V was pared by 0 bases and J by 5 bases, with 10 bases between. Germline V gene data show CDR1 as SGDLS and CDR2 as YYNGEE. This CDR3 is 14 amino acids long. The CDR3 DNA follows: TGTGCCAGCAGCGTAGGGGACACCGGAGATACGCAGTATTTT. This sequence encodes CASSVGDTGDTQYF. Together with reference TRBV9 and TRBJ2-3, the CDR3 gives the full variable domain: DSGVTQTPKHLITATGQRVTLRCSPRSGDLSVYWYQQSLDQGLQFLIQYYNGEERAKGNILERFSAQQFPDLHSELNLSSLELGDSALYFCASSVGDTGDTQYFGPGTRLTVL.

The CDR3: CASSSLPGQEYNEQFF. The CDR3 bases are TGTGCCAGCAGCTCACTCCCGGGACAGGAATACAATGAGCAGTTCTTC. The chain recombines TRBV7-9 with TRBJ2-1; 8 positions agree with TRBD1. Losses at the gene ends were 4 bases for V and 4 bases for J; bases not matched to a gene: 9. Germline CDR1 is SEHNR and CDR2 is FQNEAQ (reference sequence). CDR3 length equals 16 residues.

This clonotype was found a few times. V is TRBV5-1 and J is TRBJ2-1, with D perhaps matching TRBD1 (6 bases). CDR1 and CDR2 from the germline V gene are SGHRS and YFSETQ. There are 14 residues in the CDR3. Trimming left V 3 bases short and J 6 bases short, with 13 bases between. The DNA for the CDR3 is TGCGCCAGCAGCTCGACCCCAGGGGTCAATGAGCAGTTCTTC. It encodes CASSSTPGVNEQFF.

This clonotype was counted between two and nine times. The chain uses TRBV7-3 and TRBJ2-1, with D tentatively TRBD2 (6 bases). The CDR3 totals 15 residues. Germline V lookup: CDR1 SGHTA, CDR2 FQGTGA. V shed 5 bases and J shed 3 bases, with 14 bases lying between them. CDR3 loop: CASSRGPSDYNEQFF. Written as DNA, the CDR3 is TGTGCCAGCAGCCGCGGGCCTAGCGACTACAATGAGCAGTTCTTC.

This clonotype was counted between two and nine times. CDR3 DNA: TGTGCCAGCAGCGTAGCGGGTGGGAGGTCCTACGAGCAGTACTTC. Amino acid sequence: CASSVAGGRSYEQYF. The gene calls are TRBV9 and TRBJ2-7; weak D call: TRBD2 (6 bases). The V end was cut by 0 bases, the J end by 1 base, with 11 bases between. CDR1 and CDR2 (germline): SGDLS, YYNGEE. The CDR3 spans 15 residues. The variable domain in full, with the rest retrieved from reference TRBV9 and TRBJ2-7, is DSGVTQTPKHLITATGQRVTLRCSPRSGDLSVYWYQQSLDQGLQFLIQYYNGEERAKGNILERFSAQQFPDLHSELNLSSLELGDSALYFCASSVAGGRSYEQYFGPGTRLTVT.

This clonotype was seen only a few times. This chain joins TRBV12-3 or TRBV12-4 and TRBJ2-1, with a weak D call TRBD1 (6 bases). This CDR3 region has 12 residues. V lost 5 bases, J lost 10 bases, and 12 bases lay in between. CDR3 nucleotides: TGTGCCAGCAGTGCACAGGGTTACGAGCAGTTCTTC. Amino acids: CASSAQGYEQFF.

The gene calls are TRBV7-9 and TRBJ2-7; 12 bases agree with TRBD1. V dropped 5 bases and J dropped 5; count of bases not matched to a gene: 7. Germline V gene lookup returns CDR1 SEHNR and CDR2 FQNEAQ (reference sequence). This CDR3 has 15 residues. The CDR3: CASSPTGTGGNEQYF. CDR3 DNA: TGTGCCAGCAGCCCCACCGGGACAGGGGGCAACGAGCAGTACTTC.

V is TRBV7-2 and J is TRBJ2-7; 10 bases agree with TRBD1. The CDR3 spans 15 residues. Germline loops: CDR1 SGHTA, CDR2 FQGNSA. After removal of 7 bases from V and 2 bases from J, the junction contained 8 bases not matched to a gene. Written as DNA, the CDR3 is TGTGCCAGCACCACATGGGGGACAGGGGCCTACGAGCAGTACTTC. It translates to CASTTWGTGAYEQYF. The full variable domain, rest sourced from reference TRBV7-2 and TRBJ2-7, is GAGVSQSPSNKVTEKGKDVELRCDPISGHTALYWYRQSLGQGLEFLIYFQGNSAPDKSGLPSDRFSAERTGGSVSTLTIQRTQQEDSAVYLCASTTWGTGAYEQYFGPGTRLTVT.

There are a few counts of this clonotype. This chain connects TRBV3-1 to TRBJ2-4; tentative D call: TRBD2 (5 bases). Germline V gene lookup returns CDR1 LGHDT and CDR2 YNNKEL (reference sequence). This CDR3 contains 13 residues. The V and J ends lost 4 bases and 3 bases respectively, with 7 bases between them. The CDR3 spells CASSPDYKNIQYF. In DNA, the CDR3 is TGTGCCAGCAGCCCCGACTACAAAAACATTCAGTACTTC.

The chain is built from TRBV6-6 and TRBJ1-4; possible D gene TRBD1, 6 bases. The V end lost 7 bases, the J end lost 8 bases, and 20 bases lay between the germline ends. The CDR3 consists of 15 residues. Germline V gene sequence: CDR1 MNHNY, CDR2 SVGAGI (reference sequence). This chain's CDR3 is CASTSSRGFREKLFF. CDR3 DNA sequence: TGTGCCAGCACTTCGTCCAGGGGATTTCGGGAAAAACTGTTTTTT.

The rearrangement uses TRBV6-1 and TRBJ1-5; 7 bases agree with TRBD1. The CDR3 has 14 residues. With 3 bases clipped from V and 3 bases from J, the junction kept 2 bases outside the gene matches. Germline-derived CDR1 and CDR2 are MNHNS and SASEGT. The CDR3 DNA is TGTGCCAGCAGTGAGGGACAGCACAATCAGCCCCAGCATTTT. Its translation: CASSEGQHNQPQHF.

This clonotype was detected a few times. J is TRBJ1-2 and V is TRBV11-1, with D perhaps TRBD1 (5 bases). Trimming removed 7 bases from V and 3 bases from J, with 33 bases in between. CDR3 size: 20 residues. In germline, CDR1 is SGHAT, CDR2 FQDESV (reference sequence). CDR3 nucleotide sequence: TGTGCCAGCAAACCATCCCAGGAAGACTCTAACCGCCAGGGATACTATGGCTACACCTTC. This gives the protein CASKPSQEDSNRQGYYGYTF.

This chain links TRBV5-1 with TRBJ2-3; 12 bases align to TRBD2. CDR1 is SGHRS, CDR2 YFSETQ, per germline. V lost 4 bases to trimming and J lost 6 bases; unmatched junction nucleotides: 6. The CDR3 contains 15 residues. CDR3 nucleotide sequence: TGCGCCAGCAGCATGACTAGCGGGAGTGTCGATACGCAGTATTTT. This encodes CASSMTSGSVDTQYF.

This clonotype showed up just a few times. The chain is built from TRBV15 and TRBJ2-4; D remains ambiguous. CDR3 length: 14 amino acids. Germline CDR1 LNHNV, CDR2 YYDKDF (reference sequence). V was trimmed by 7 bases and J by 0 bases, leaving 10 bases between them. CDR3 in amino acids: CATTRALAKNIQYF. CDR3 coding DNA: TGTGCCACCACCCGGGCGCTAGCCAAAAACATTCAGTACTTC.

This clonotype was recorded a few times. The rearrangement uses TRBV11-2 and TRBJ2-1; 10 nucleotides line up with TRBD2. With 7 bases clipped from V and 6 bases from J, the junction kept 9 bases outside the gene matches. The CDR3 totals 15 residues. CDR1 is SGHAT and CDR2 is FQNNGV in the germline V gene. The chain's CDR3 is CASTQRGGYSNEQFF. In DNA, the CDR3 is TGTGCCAGCACCCAGCGGGGGGGCTATTCCAATGAGCAGTTCTTC.

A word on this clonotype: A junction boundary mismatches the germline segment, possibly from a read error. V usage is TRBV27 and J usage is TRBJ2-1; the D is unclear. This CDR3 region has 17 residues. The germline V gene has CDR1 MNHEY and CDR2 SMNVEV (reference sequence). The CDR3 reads CASSHGRALFFDNEQFF. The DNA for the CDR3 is TGTGCCAGCAGTCACGGACGGGCTCTATTTTTCGACAATGAGCAGTTTTTC.

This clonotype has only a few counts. The CDR3 nucleotides read TGTGCCAGCGGGGATAGCGGGAGTAACTACAATGAGCAGTTCTTC. Residues: CASGDSGSNYNEQFF. The chain couples TRBV6-4 to TRBJ2-1, with 9 bases lining up with TRBD2. V lost 8 bases and J lost 3; bases outside the gene matches: 8. Germline loops: CDR1 MRHNA, CDR2 SNTAGT. This CDR3 comprises 15 residues.

The chain's CDR3 is CASSEARGTGVNQPQHF. In DNA form, the CDR3 reads TGTGCCAGCAGTGAAGCGAGGGGAACAGGAGTAAATCAGCCCCAGCATTTT. The chain recombines TRBV6-1 with TRBJ1-5; tentative D call: TRBD1 (5 bases). Germline CDR1 and CDR2: MNHNS and SASEGT. V was shortened by 0 bases and J by 4 bases, with 16 bases between the two germline ends. The CDR3 totals 17 residues.

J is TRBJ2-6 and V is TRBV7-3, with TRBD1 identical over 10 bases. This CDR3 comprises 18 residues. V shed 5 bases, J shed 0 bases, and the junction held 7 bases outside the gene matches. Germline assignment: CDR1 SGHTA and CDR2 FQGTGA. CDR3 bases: TGTGCCAGCAGCACATCGGGACAGGGGAGCTCTGGGGCCAACGTCCTGACTTTC. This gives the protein CASSTSGQGSSGANVLTF.

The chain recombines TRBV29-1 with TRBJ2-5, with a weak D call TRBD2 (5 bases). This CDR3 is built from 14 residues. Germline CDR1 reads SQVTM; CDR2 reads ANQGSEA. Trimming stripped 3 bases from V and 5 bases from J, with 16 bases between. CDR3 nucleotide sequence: TGCAGCGTTGATGTTAGGAGGAATGCGGAGACCCAGTACTTC. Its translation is CSVDVRRNAETQYF.

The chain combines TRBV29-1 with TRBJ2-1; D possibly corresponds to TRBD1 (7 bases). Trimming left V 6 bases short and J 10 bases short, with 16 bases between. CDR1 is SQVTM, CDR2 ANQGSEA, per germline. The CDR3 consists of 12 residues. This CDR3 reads CSVAGQFVEQFF. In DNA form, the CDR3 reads TGCAGCGTCGCGGGACAGTTTGTGGAGCAGTTCTTC.

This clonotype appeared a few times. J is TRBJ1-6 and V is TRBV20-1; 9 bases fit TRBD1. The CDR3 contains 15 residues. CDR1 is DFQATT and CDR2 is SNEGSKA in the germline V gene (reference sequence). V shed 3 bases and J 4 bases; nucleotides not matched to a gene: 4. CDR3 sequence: CSARGQGDYNSPLHF. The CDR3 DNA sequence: TGCAGTGCTAGGGGACAGGGAGATTATAATTCACCCCTCCACTTT.

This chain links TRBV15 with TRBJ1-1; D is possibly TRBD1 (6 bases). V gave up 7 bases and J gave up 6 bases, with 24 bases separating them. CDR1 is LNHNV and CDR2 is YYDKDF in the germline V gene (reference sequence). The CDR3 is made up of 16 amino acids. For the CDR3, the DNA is TGTGCCACCACCCCAGGGTTCAGCGATGGGGGCGCTGAAGCTTTCTTT. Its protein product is CATTPGFSDGGAEAFF.

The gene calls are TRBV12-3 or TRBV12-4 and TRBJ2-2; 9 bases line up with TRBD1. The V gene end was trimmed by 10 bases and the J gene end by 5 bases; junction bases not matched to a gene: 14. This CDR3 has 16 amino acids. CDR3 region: CAIRRPGTGKTGELFF. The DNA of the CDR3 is TGTGCCATCCGTCGGCCAGGGACAGGGAAGACCGGGGAGCTGTTTTTT.

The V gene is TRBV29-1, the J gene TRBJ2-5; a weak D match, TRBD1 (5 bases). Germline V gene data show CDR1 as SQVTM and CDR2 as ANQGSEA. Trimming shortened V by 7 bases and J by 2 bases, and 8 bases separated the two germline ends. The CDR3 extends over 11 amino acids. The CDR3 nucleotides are TGCAGCGCGCAGGGTCAAGAGACCCAGTACTTC. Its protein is CSAQGQETQYF.

CDR3 bases: TGCGCCAGCAGCTTGGGCAGCGGGGGTATCCAAGAGACCCAGTACTTC. Amino acid sequence: CASSLGSGGIQETQYF. The chain recombines TRBV5-1 with TRBJ2-5; 8 nucleotides line up with TRBD2. V shed 0 bases, J shed 1 base, and the junction held 5 bases outside the gene matches. The CDR3 runs 16 residues. The germline V gene encodes CDR1 SGHRS and CDR2 YFSETQ.

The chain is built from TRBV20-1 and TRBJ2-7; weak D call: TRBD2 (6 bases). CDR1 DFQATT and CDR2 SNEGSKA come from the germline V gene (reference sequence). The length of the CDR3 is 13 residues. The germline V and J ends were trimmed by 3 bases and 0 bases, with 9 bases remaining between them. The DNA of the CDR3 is TGCAGTGCTAGGGGGGGTACCTCCTACGAGCAGTACTTC. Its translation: CSARGGTSYEQYF.